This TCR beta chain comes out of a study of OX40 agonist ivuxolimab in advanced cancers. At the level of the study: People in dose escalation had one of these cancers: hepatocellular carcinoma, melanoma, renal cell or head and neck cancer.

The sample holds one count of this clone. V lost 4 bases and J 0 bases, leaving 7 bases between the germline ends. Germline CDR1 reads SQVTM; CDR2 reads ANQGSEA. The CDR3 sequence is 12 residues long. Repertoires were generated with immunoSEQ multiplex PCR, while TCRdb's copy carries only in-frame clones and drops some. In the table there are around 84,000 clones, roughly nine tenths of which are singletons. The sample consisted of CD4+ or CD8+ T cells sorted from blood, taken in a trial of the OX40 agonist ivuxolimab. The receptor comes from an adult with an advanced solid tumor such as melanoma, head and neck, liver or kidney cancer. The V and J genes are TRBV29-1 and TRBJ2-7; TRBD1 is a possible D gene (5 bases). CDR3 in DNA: TGCAGCGTTGGTACAGGCTCCTACGAGCAGTACTTC. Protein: CSVGTGSYEQYF.